A selection of T cell receptor beta chains follows, all from one sample in a study of T-cell memory formation after mild COVID-19. TCRdb re-called the 5' RACE reads through MiXCR, storing one row per CDR3 protein. The table lists 580,000 or so distinct CDR3 sequences, 17% of them singletons. The sequencing input was PBMCs or a T cell subset sorted from them (not recorded which). The receptor source for this set is an adult woman who had mild COVID-19 (a few samples of this study predate the infection). Cell type and time point are not known. Both conserved end residues are trimmed from each CDR3. Each record gives: V gene, CDR3 protein.

V gene: TRBV4-1; CDR3 protein: ASSQPSGGQGISYEQY
V gene: TRBV7-3; CDR3 protein: ASSLGAVIGNTIY
V gene: TRBV4-2; CDR3 protein: ASSRAPGNLRSRAITEAF
V gene: TRBV15; CDR3 protein: ATMGRGPDTQY
V gene: TRBV7-2; CDR3 protein: ASSPGHPYGYT
V gene: TRBV11-2; CDR3 protein: ASSFRDSGGYGYT
V gene: TRBV29-1; CDR3 protein: SVEGPSGVNEQF
V gene: TRBV5-8; CDR3 protein: ASRKAFSSYNEQF
V gene: TRBV7-2; CDR3 protein: ASSLSSETSYEQY
V gene: TRBV5-5; CDR3 protein: ASSRTTGAEAF
V gene: TRBV4-2; CDR3 protein: ASSQDLGGGAETQY
V gene: TRBV19; CDR3 protein: ASSIGANIQY
V gene: TRBV2; CDR3 protein: ASSDSDSSYEQY
V gene: TRBV7-2; CDR3 protein: ASSSWALEDYGYT